These T cell receptor beta chains were read from a single sample in a study of cytomegalovirus exposure and HLA in healthy donors. Using immunoSEQ multiplex PCR, the repertoire was profiled, and TCRdb retains in-frame clones only, with some absent. The repertoire holds under 200,000 clones, about 71% seen once, with less than 3.5% in the top ten. The sequencing sample was made of PBMCs. The receptors derive from a woman in her 40s in good health and CMV-seropositive. Each CDR3 is given with its conserved first and last residue. D genes are given only for firm matches. Expanded clones get a size class; other rows say once, few or many, or leave the size out.

d_gene	v_gene	abundance	j_gene	CDR3aa	CDR3nt
TRBD1	TRBV5-4	-	TRBJ2-5	CASSLGGLETQYF	TGTGCCAGCAGCTTAGGGGGCCTGGAGACCCAGTACTTC
TRBD1	TRBV4-3	-	TRBJ2-5	CASSHGSIGQGRAQYF	TGCGCCAGCAGCCACGGTTCAATTGGACAGGGGCGAGCCCAGTACTTC
TRBD1	TRBV6-5	-	TRBJ1-2	CASSDRQGRDGYTF	TGTGCCAGCAGTGACCGACAGGGGCGAGATGGCTACACCTTC
-	TRBV10-3	-	TRBJ2-7	CAIAASRDNEQYF	TGTGCCATCGCCGCCAGTCGTGACAACGAGCAGTACTTC
-	TRBV5-1	-	TRBJ1-2	CASSLDTSSYTF	TGCGCCAGCAGCTTGGACACATCCAGCTACACCTTC
TRBD1	TRBV7-2	-	TRBJ2-5	CASSPGTGYQETQYF	TGTGCCAGCAGCCCGGGGACAGGGTACCAAGAGACCCAGTACTTC
-	TRBV18	-	TRBJ2-1	CASSPSEGAYNEQFF	TGTGCCAGCTCACCGAGTGAGGGTGCCTACAATGAGCAGTTCTTC
-	TRBV4-1	-	TRBJ2-7	CASSQGGLGYEQYF	TGCGCCAGCAGCCAAGGAGGTCTGGGCTACGAGCAGTACTTC
-	TRBV29-1	-	TRBJ2-1	CSAENNEQFF	TGCAGCGCCGAGAACAATGAGCAGTTCTTC
-	TRBV6-6	-	TRBJ1-4	CASTNQGSYEKLFF	TGTGCCAGTACTAACCAGGGTTCTTATGAAAAACTGTTTTTT
TRBD1	TRBV5-6	-	TRBJ2-7	CASSPRDRAYEQYF	TGTGCCAGCAGCCCCCGGGACAGGGCCTACGAGCAGTACTTC
TRBD2	TRBV27	-	TRBJ2-1	CASRQRFSGGRNEQFF	TGTGCCAGCAGACAACGGTTTAGCGGGGGGAGGAATGAGCAGTTCTTC
-	TRBV4-2	-	TRBJ1-4	CASSQVGQGYEKLFF	TGTGCCAGCAGCCAAGTGGGCCAGGGTTACGAAAAACTGTTTTTT
-	TRBV5-6	-	TRBJ2-4	CASSSGVAKNIQYF	TGTGCCAGCAGCTCAGGGGTAGCCAAAAACATTCAGTACTTC
TRBD2	TRBV2	-	TRBJ2-5	CASRRTSGGTQETQYF	TGTGCCAGCAGGAGGACTAGCGGGGGGACACAAGAGACCCAGTACTTC
-	TRBV6-6	medium-sized	TRBJ1-4	CASSYRGGEKLFF	TGTGCCAGCAGTTACAGGGGAGGGGAAAAACTGTTTTTT
-	TRBV5-1	-	TRBJ1-4	CASSLSLQFNEKLFF	TGCGCCAGCAGCTTGTCGTTGCAGTTTAATGAAAAACTGTTTTTT
-	TRBV7-8	few	TRBJ1-5	CASSLRGGGAWQPQNF	TGTGCCAGCAGCTTAAGAGGGGGGGGCGCGTGGCAGCCCCAGAATTTT
TRBD1	TRBV5-1	once	TRBJ2-7	CASSSGTVSYEQYF	TGCGCCAGCAGCTCCGGGACAGTCTCCTACGAGCAGTACTTC
TRBD1	TRBV19	-	TRBJ1-4	CASSGQGAREKLFF	TGTGCCAGTAGTGGACAGGGGGCGCGTGAAAAACTGTTTTTT
-	TRBV29-1	few	TRBJ2-3	CSVEGGYSGTDTQYF	TGCAGCGTTGAAGGAGGATATTCGGGCACAGATACGCAGTATTTT
TRBD2	TRBV5-6	once	TRBJ2-7	CASSGPGGGPREQYF	TGTGCCAGCAGCGGTCCGGGGGGAGGGCCCAGGGAGCAGTACTTC